This is a list of T cell receptor beta chains from one sample in a study of shared clonotypes between healthy human individuals. Sequencing was performed with immunoSEQ multiplex PCR; in TCRdb, only in-frame clones are kept and a portion is missing. The sample includes approximately 1.4 million clones, 95% to 99% of them seen just once. The sample was naive CD4+ T cells sorted from blood. The receptors originated from a man aged 25 to 40 in good health. Each CDR3 is given with its conserved first and last residue. A D gene is named only where the DNA matches it firmly. Some rows have no size entry. The others give once, few or many, or a class for an expanded clone.

TGCGCCAGCAGCTTGGGGACTAGCGGGAGTGGTACCGGGGAGCTGTTTTTT CASSLGTSGSGTGELFF TRBJ2-2 TRBD2 . TRBV5-1
TGTGCCAGCACCTCGGACAAGACATACGAGCAGTACTTC CASTSDKTYEQYF TRBJ2-7 . . TRBV27
TGCGCCAGCAGCTTGGACCTAGCGGGTAGCTCCTACAATGAGCAGTTCTTC CASSLDLAGSSYNEQFF TRBJ2-1 TRBD2 . TRBV5-1
TGTGCCAGCAGCACTAGCGGCTCCTACAATGAGCAGTTCTTC CASSTSGSYNEQFF TRBJ2-1 TRBD2 . TRBV9
TGTGCCAGCAGCCAAGGCAATTATGGACTAAACACCGGGGAGCTGTTTTTT CASSQGNYGLNTGELFF TRBJ2-2 . once TRBV14
TGTGCCAGTAGTATTCAGGGACAGGGTGCCTACGAGCAGTACTTC CASSIQGQGAYEQYF TRBJ2-7 TRBD1 once TRBV19
TGTGCCAGCAGTTTCGGTTGGCCTAATCAGCCCCAGCATTTT CASSFGWPNQPQHF TRBJ1-5 . . TRBV28
TGTGCCAGCAGTCCTATAGCGGGGGGATACGAGCAGTACTTC CASSPIAGGYEQYF TRBJ2-7 TRBD2 . TRBV6-4
TGTGCCAGCAGTTTAAGAAACTATGGCTACACCTTC CASSLRNYGYTF TRBJ1-2 . . TRBV28
TGCGCCAGCAGCTTCCAAGACCTGGGAGATACGCAGTATTTT CASSFQDLGDTQYF TRBJ2-3 . . TRBV5-1
TGTGCCAGCAGGGGCCTTACTAGCGGGAGTGAAACCCAGTACTTC CASRGLTSGSETQYF TRBJ2-5 TRBD2 . TRBV2
TGTGCCAGCAGACAGGGGGCGCTTAGCACAGATACGCAGTATTTT CASRQGALSTDTQYF TRBJ2-3 TRBD1 once TRBV11-2
TGTGCCAGCAGCTCTCGGCGCCTGAGGACAGATACGCAGTATTTT CASSSRRLRTDTQYF TRBJ2-3 . . TRBV7-9
TGCAGCGTAAAGACGGGACAAAGGACCCAGTACTTC CSVKTGQRTQYF TRBJ2-5 . . TRBV29-1
TGTGCCAGCAGCCCGCGGGGTAGTGAATCAGATACGCAGTATTTT CASSPRGSESDTQYF TRBJ2-3 . . TRBV5-8
TGTGCCGCGAGGGACTATTTCACAGATACGCAGTATTTT CAARDYFTDTQYF TRBJ2-3 TRBD2 . TRBV27
TGCGCCAGCAGCTGGCCGAAAGGGGCTCAACGCTCAGATACGCAGTATTTT CASSWPKGAQRSDTQYF TRBJ2-3 . . TRBV5-1
TGTGCCAGCAGCTTAGCTAGCGGGAGAATTAGTGAGCAGTTCTTC CASSLASGRISEQFF TRBJ2-1 TRBD2 . TRBV7-9
TGTGCCAGCAGTTTAGCGGGGGGGTTCAAGCAGTACTTC CASSLAGGFKQYF TRBJ2-7 TRBD2 . TRBV25-1
TGTGCCAGCTCACCAAGGGGACTAGATGCAGAGGAGCAGTTCTTC CASSPRGLDAEEQFF TRBJ2-1 TRBD2 . TRBV18
TGTGCCAGCAATACAGGGGCAGGTACTGAAGCTTTCTTT CASNTGAGTEAFF TRBJ1-1 TRBD1 . TRBV6-1
TGTGCCAGCAGTGAAAGGGGAATTAGCAATCAGCCCCAGCATTTT CASSERGISNQPQHF TRBJ1-5 . . TRBV2
TGCGCCAGCAGTTCGACAGGGATGAACACTGAAGCTTTCTTT CASSSTGMNTEAFF TRBJ1-1 TRBD1 . TRBV5-1
TGCGCCAGCACCCGCGGGGGAGCCGACGAGCAGTACTTC CASTRGGADEQYF TRBJ2-7 TRBD2 once TRBV10-1
TGCGCCAGCAGCCAAGTTCGGGAAGCTGAAGCTTTCTTT CASSQVREAEAFF TRBJ1-1 . . TRBV4-3
TGTGCCAGTACCACCTCTGGGGCCAACGTCCTGACTTTC CASTTSGANVLTF TRBJ2-6 . . TRBV19
TGTGCCAGCAGACAGGCTGAAGGAAATCAGCCCCAGCATTTT CASRQAEGNQPQHF TRBJ1-5 . once TRBV2
TGTGCCAGCAGCTTAGGGGGACTAGCGGGAGGGAGCTCCTACGAGCAGTACTTC CASSLGGLAGGSSYEQYF TRBJ2-7 TRBD2 . TRBV7-8
TGTGCCATCAGTGACCGCCGGGACAGGGGGCTTTTCACCGGGGAGCTGTTTTTT CAISDRRDRGLFTGELFF TRBJ2-2 TRBD1 . TRBV10-3
TGCAGCGTCGGGGCTGCGACCCAGTACTTC CSVGAATQYF TRBJ2-5 . . TRBV29-1
TGTGCCAGCAGCCGGGGGCGGAACTATGGCTACACCTTC CASSRGRNYGYTF TRBJ1-2 . . TRBV5-6
TGTGCCAGCAGTTTATCAGGGGTCGAGCAGTACTTC CASSLSGVEQYF TRBJ2-7 . . TRBV27
TGTGCCAGCAGCTTAGGGGACCAGGTTTCGTGGCAGTACTTC CASSLGDQVSWQYF TRBJ2-7 . . TRBV7-6
TGTGCCAGCAGTAAGCAGGGACAGGGGTCCTACGAGCAGTACTTC CASSKQGQGSYEQYF TRBJ2-7 TRBD1 . TRBV27
TGTGCCAGCAGCTTAATGGGGGGCGCCGGGCAGCCCCAGCATTTT CASSLMGGAGQPQHF TRBJ1-5 . . TRBV7-2
TGTGCCAGCTCGGAAGGACTGGGCCCCTCCTACAATGAGCAGTTCTTC CASSEGLGPSYNEQFF TRBJ2-1 . . TRBV18
TGTGCCAGTAGTAAGGTCGGGACTAGTTCCACCGGGGAGCTGTTTTTT CASSKVGTSSTGELFF TRBJ2-2 TRBD2 once TRBV19
TGCGCCAGCAGCCCCGACAGGGGCGCGGGACTAGCGGGATTAGCCAAAAACATTCAGTACTTC CASSPDRGAGLAGLAKNIQYF TRBJ2-4 TRBD2 . TRBV4-1
TGTGCCACCAGCAGACTAGCGGGAGTGGGAGAGACCCAGTACTTC CATSRLAGVGETQYF TRBJ2-5 TRBD2 . TRBV15
TGTGCCAGCTCACCTTTGGGGGGCTCCGAGAGCTCTGGAAACACCATATATTTT CASSPLGGSESSGNTIYF TRBJ1-3 . once TRBV18
TGTGCCAGTAGTCCGGGGACAGCTAATCAGCCCCAGCATTTT CASSPGTANQPQHF TRBJ1-5 TRBD1 once TRBV19
TGTGCCAGCAGCAAAGGACTAGCGGACTACGAGCAGTACTTC CASSKGLADYEQYF TRBJ2-7 . . TRBV21-1
TGTGCCAGCCACCGACTAGCCCAAGAGACCCAGTACTTC CASHRLAQETQYF TRBJ2-5 TRBD2 . TRBV2
TGCGCCAGCAGCCTTGAAGTTCACTATCAGCCCCAGCATTTT CASSLEVHYQPQHF TRBJ1-5 . . TRBV4-1